This entry lists 5 T cell receptor beta chains sequenced from one sample in a study of shared clonotypes between healthy human individuals. Using immunoSEQ multiplex PCR, the repertoire was profiled, and TCRdb retains in-frame clones only, with some absent. The sample includes a few million clones, about 92% of them seen just once. The sequencing input was naive CD4+ T cells sorted from blood. Sample subset: CD45RA+ positively selected. These receptor sequences come from a man aged 18 to 29 in good health.

The chain couples TRBV6-6 to TRBJ2-1; D might be TRBD2 (5 bases). The CDR3 runs 13 residues. Trimming cost V 6 bases and J 10 bases, with 16 bases left between them. Germline V gene sequence: CDR1 MNHNY, CDR2 SVGAGI (reference sequence). CDR3 in DNA: TGTGCCAGCAGGACCGTCCTAGGCGGGGAGCAGTTCTTC. The encoded protein is CASRTVLGGEQFF.

This clone was observed a handful of times. The chain recombines TRBV19 with TRBJ1-1; D remains ambiguous. The CDR3 contains 12 residues. Per the germline V gene, CDR1 is LNHDA and CDR2 is SQIVND (reference sequence). Trimming cost V 0 bases and J 10 bases, with 9 bases left between them. DNA of the CDR3: TGTGCCAGTAGTATAGAAAACGGACGAGCTTTCTTT. Residues: CASSIENGRAFF.

The chain combines TRBV25-1 with TRBJ2-5, with unresolved D. The CDR3 is 11 amino acids. Germline CDR1 and CDR2: MGHDK and SYGVNS. Trimming stripped 7 bases from V and 4 bases from J, with 7 bases between. CDR3 sequence (DNA): TGTGCCAGCAAGTCTGGAGAGACCCAGTACTTC. It translates to CASKSGETQYF.

This chain joins TRBV21-1 and TRBJ2-3; the table assigns TRBD2, which was not confirmed against the DNA. TRBV21-1 is a pseudogene locus. The CDR3 is 16 amino acids. CDR3 coding DNA: TGTGCCAGCAGCAAATTCAAAGCGGGATGCACAGATACGCAGTATTTT. Translated: CASSKFKAGCTDTQYF.

The chain recombines TRBV5-4 with TRBJ2-6; 7 nucleotides align to TRBD2. CDR1 is SGHNT, CDR2 YYREEE, per germline (reference sequence). V lost 4 bases to trimming and J lost 2 bases; unmatched junction nucleotides: 6. CDR3 size: 16 residues. CDR3 in DNA: TGTGCCAGCAGCCCGGGGACTATGACTGGGGCCAACGTCCTGACTTTC. Protein product: CASSPGTMTGANVLTF.